A selection of T cell receptor beta chains follows, all from one sample in a study of cytomegalovirus exposure and HLA in healthy donors. Using immunoSEQ multiplex PCR, the repertoire was profiled, and TCRdb retains in-frame clones only, with some absent. The sample holds approximately 97,000 clones, around 84% seen once. Sequencing was performed on PBMCs. These receptors were taken from a woman in her 40s in good health and CMV-seropositive. Each CDR3 is given with its conserved first and last residue. D genes are given only for firm matches. A clone size is listed for some rows: how often the clone was seen (once, few, many), or a class if it is expanded.

V: TRBV6-1
size: NA
D: TRBD1
J: TRBJ2-5
CDR3: CASSVHPTGTGVETQYF
DNA: TGTGCCAGCAGTGTACATCCCACCGGGACAGGGGTAGAGACCCAGTACTTC

V: TRBV2
size: NA
D: NA
J: TRBJ1-1
CDR3: CATRLVEGTEAFF
DNA: TGTGCCACCCGACTCGTTGAGGGCACTGAAGCTTTCTTT

V: TRBV9
size: few
D: TRBD2
J: TRBJ2-1
CDR3: CASSPGTSGSHEQFF
DNA: TGTGCCAGCAGCCCCGGGACTAGCGGGAGTCATGAGCAGTTCTTC

V: TRBV5-1
size: NA
D: TRBD2
J: TRBJ2-5
CDR3: CASSSGLASETQYF
DNA: TGCGCCAGCAGCTCGGGACTAGCATCGGAGACCCAGTACTTC

V: TRBV6-1
size: few
D: TRBD2
J: TRBJ2-7
CDR3: CASSELTSGKGEQYF
DNA: TGTGCCAGCAGTGAACTAACTAGCGGGAAAGGCGAGCAGTACTTC

V: TRBV5-6
size: NA
D: NA
J: TRBJ1-1
CDR3: CASSLPGMNTEAFF
DNA: TGTGCCAGCAGCTTGCCGGGAATGAACACTGAAGCTTTCTTT

V: TRBV7-9
size: NA
D: NA
J: TRBJ1-1
CDR3: CASILRDTEAFF
DNA: TGTGCCAGCATTTTGCGAGACACTGAAGCTTTCTTT

V: TRBV27
size: NA
D: NA
J: TRBJ2-7
CDR3: CASMRRSSYEQYF
DNA: TGTGCCAGCATGAGACGGAGCTCCTACGAGCAGTACTTC

V: TRBV27
size: NA
D: TRBD2
J: TRBJ2-7
CDR3: CASSLSSGGVTYEQYF
DNA: TGTGCCAGCAGTTTAAGTAGCGGGGGAGTGACCTACGAGCAGTACTTC

V: TRBV28
size: few
D: NA
J: TRBJ1-5
CDR3: CASTTGTNSNQPQHF
DNA: TGTGCCAGCACCACAGGGACTAATAGCAATCAGCCCCAGCATTTT

V: TRBV15
size: few
D: NA
J: TRBJ2-1
CDR3: CATSRVPVFRGFYNEQFF
DNA: TGTGCCACCAGCAGAGTCCCAGTGTTCAGGGGATTCTACAATGAGCAGTTCTTC

V: TRBV6-4
size: NA
D: TRBD2
J: TRBJ2-3
CDR3: CASSLTSGYTDTQYF
DNA: TGTGCCAGCAGCCTGACTAGCGGGTACACAGATACGCAGTATTTT

V: TRBV5-1
size: NA
D: TRBD1
J: TRBJ1-3
CDR3: CASSVRGTDNTIYF
DNA: TGCGCCAGCAGCGTCAGGGGGACCGACAACACCATATATTTT

V: TRBV2
size: NA
D: NA
J: TRBJ1-1
CDR3: CASIRQNSNTEAFF
DNA: TGTGCCAGCATCCGACAGAATTCAAACACTGAAGCTTTCTTT

V: TRBV13
size: NA
D: NA
J: TRBJ2-7
CDR3: CASSSLGISSYEQYF
DNA: TGTGCCAGCAGCTCGCTTGGCATCTCTTCCTACGAGCAGTACTTC

V: TRBV5-1
size: NA
D: TRBD2
J: TRBJ2-1
CDR3: CASSLSGLAGGPHEQFF
DNA: TGCGCCAGCAGCTTATCAGGACTAGCGGGAGGGCCCCATGAGCAGTTCTTC

V: TRBV5-1
size: NA
D: TRBD1
J: TRBJ2-7
CDR3: CASSRTTGNYEQYF
DNA: TGCGCCAGCAGCCGGACGACAGGGAACTACGAGCAGTACTTC

V: TRBV28
size: NA
D: NA
J: TRBJ1-5
CDR3: CASSFGGGHQPQHF
DNA: TGTGCCAGCAGTTTTGGGGGGGGGCATCAGCCCCAGCATTTT

V: TRBV9
size: once
D: TRBD1
J: TRBJ2-7
CDR3: CASSEGDRGVGEQYF
DNA: TGTGCCAGCAGCGAGGGGGACAGGGGGGTGGGGGAGCAGTACTTC

V: TRBV7-2
size: NA
D: NA
J: TRBJ2-5
CDR3: CASSLDSGSEETQYF
DNA: TGTGCCAGCAGCTTAGATTCCGGGTCTGAAGAGACCCAGTACTTC

V: TRBV7-8
size: NA
D: NA
J: TRBJ2-3
CDR3: CASSLFATDTQYF
DNA: TGTGCCAGCAGCTTATTTGCGACAGATACGCAGTATTTT

V: TRBV11-2
size: NA
D: NA
J: TRBJ2-7
CDR3: CASSRRVASISYEQYF
DNA: TGTGCCAGCAGCCGACGGGTAGCCTCCATCTCCTACGAGCAGTACTTC

V: TRBV15
size: NA
D: NA
J: TRBJ2-1
CDR3: CATNGERSSYNEQFF
DNA: TGTGCCACCAACGGGGAGCGGAGCTCCTACAATGAGCAGTTCTTC

V: TRBV13
size: once
D: NA
J: TRBJ1-3
CDR3: CASSLLGSLYRNTIYF
DNA: TGTGCCAGCAGCTTACTAGGCAGTCTCTATCGGAACACCATATATTTT

V: TRBV9
size: NA
D: NA
J: TRBJ2-2
CDR3: CASSHRVVSTGELFF
DNA: TGTGCCAGCAGTCACAGGGTCGTGTCCACCGGGGAGCTGTTTTTT

V: TRBV7-2
size: NA
D: TRBD1
J: TRBJ1-2
CDR3: CASSVQGIYGYTF
DNA: TGTGCCAGCAGCGTACAGGGGATCTATGGCTACACCTTC

V: TRBV18
size: few
D: TRBD2
J: TRBJ2-2
CDR3: CASSPRGLEASGELFF
DNA: TGTGCCAGCTCACCACGAGGACTAGAGGCGTCCGGGGAGCTGTTTTTT

V: TRBV4-2
size: NA
D: TRBD1
J: TRBJ1-5
CDR3: CASSPTGGSNQPQHF
DNA: TGTGCCAGCAGCCCGACAGGGGGAAGCAATCAGCCCCAGCATTTT

V: TRBV10-2
size: NA
D: NA
J: TRBJ1-1
CDR3: CASLSATGTEAFF
DNA: TGCGCCAGCCTCTCCGCCACGGGGACTGAAGCTTTCTTT

V: TRBV7-2
size: few
D: NA
J: TRBJ1-5
CDR3: CASSSQVDQPQHF
DNA: TGTGCCAGCAGCTCCCAGGTGGATCAGCCCCAGCATTTT

V: TRBV5-1
size: NA
D: NA
J: TRBJ2-5
CDR3: CASRLQASLGEQYF
DNA: TGCGCCAGCAGGTTGCAGGCCTCTCTCGGGGAGCAGTACTTC

V: TRBV19
size: NA
D: TRBD1
J: TRBJ1-2
CDR3: CASSIRAGQGGRYGYTF
DNA: TGTGCCAGTAGTATTCGGGCGGGACAGGGCGGAAGATATGGCTACACCTTC

V: TRBV28
size: few
D: TRBD2
J: TRBJ2-1
CDR3: CASSSPTSGPASNEQFF
DNA: TGTGCCAGCAGCTCACCAACTAGCGGACCCGCTAGCAATGAGCAGTTCTTC

V: TRBV19
size: few
D: TRBD2
J: TRBJ2-2
CDR3: CASSSAGGALNTGELFF
DNA: TGTGCCAGTAGTAGTGCGGGGGGGGCCCTAAACACCGGGGAGCTGTTTTTT

V: TRBV29-1
size: NA
D: NA
J: TRBJ2-1
CDR3: CSVDWVEAYNEQFF
DNA: TGCAGCGTTGACTGGGTGGAGGCCTACAATGAGCAGTTCTTC

V: TRBV27
size: NA
D: NA
J: TRBJ2-2
CDR3: CASSLVPEINGELFF
DNA: TGTGCCAGCAGTCTAGTCCCAGAAATTAACGGGGAGCTGTTTTTT

V: TRBV6-1
size: NA
D: NA
J: TRBJ1-1
CDR3: CASSDRRNTEAFF
DNA: TGTGCCAGCAGTGACAGAAGGAACACTGAAGCTTTCTTT

V: TRBV7-2
size: few
D: NA
J: TRBJ1-1
CDR3: CASSYDRMNTEAFF
DNA: TGTGCCAGCAGTTACGACAGAATGAACACTGAAGCTTTCTTT

V: TRBV6-5
size: NA
D: TRBD2
J: TRBJ2-1
CDR3: CASSSLPSGVLDEQFF
DNA: TGTGCCAGCAGTTCCCTCCCTAGCGGGGTCTTAGATGAGCAGTTCTTC

V: TRBV5-1
size: NA
D: NA
J: TRBJ2-3
CDR3: CASSLRTDLTDTQYF
DNA: TGCGCCAGCAGCTTGAGGACAGACCTCACAGATACGCAGTATTTT

V: TRBV6-1
size: NA
D: NA
J: TRBJ2-1
CDR3: CASSEGGLRDMLSNEQFF
DNA: TGTGCCAGCAGTGAGGGGGGGTTAAGGGACATGTTATCCAATGAGCAGTTCTTC

V: TRBV4-2
size: NA
D: TRBD1
J: TRBJ1-2
CDR3: CASSQDWTGGNYGYTF
DNA: TGTGCCAGCAGCCAAGATTGGACAGGGGGCAACTATGGCTACACCTTC

V: TRBV5-1
size: NA
D: NA
J: TRBJ2-7
CDR3: CASSPGVSSYEQYF
DNA: TGCGCCAGCAGCCCAGGGGTTAGCTCCTACGAGCAGTACTTC

V: TRBV29-1
size: NA
D: TRBD2
J: TRBJ2-2
CDR3: CSAGRAGMNTGELFF
DNA: TGCAGCGCGGGGAGAGCGGGAATGAACACCGGGGAGCTGTTTTTT

V: TRBV5-1
size: once
D: NA
J: TRBJ2-5
CDR3: CASSLVPGQETQYF
DNA: TGCGCCAGCAGCTTGGTCCCGGGCCAAGAGACCCAGTACTTC

V: TRBV6-1
size: NA
D: TRBD1
J: TRBJ2-7
CDR3: CASTSLTGGEQYF
DNA: TGTGCCAGCACCTCCCTAACAGGGGGCGAGCAGTACTTC

V: TRBV14
size: NA
D: NA
J: TRBJ1-1
CDR3: CASSELSGSYMF
DNA: TGTGCCAGCAGCGAATTGTCGGGTTCCTACATGTTT

V: TRBV28
size: NA
D: NA
J: TRBJ2-3
CDR3: CASRLRGALTNTDTQYF
DNA: TGTGCCAGCAGACTCCGGGGGGCACTAACGAACACAGATACGCAGTATTTT

V: TRBV10-3
size: NA
D: NA
J: TRBJ1-5
CDR3: CATAGGQGNQPQHF
DNA: TGTGCCACCGCCGGGGGGCAAGGCAATCAGCCCCAGCATTTT

V: TRBV6-5
size: NA
D: NA
J: TRBJ1-6
CDR3: CASRPGSSYNSPLHF
DNA: TGTGCCAGCAGGCCCGGGAGCTCCTATAATTCACCCCTCCACTTT

V: TRBV4-1
size: NA
D: TRBD1
J: TRBJ2-2
CDR3: CASSRLGQGNTGELFF
DNA: TGCGCCAGCAGCCGACTTGGACAGGGCAACACCGGGGAGCTGTTTTTT

V: TRBV27
size: NA
D: NA
J: TRBJ2-3
CDR3: CASSLFRGTDTQYF
DNA: TGTGCCAGCAGTTTATTCCGGGGCACAGATACGCAGTATTTT

V: TRBV6-5
size: NA
D: NA
J: TRBJ1-1
CDR3: CASSYGPSLGQPEAFF
DNA: TGTGCCAGCAGTTACGGGCCAAGCCTTGGCCAGCCTGAAGCTTTCTTT

V: TRBV5-6
size: NA
D: NA
J: TRBJ2-4
CDR3: CASSLGARVPYF
DNA: TGTGCCAGCAGCTTGGGGGCGAGGGTCCCGTACTTC

V: TRBV27
size: NA
D: NA
J: TRBJ1-6
CDR3: CASSFRGKDSPLHF
DNA: TGTGCCAGCAGTTTCAGGGGCAAGGATTCACCCCTCCACTTT